The source of this T cell receptor (beta chain) is a study of T cells in Graves' hyperthyroidism and ophthalmopathy. The CDR3 covers 15 residues. The V gene end was trimmed by 4 bases and the J gene end by 10 bases; junction bases not matched to a gene: 11. CDR1 and CDR2 from the germline V gene are LGHDT and YNNKEL (reference sequence). The table lists this clonotype with a few counts. The antigen is undetermined. A much larger clone differs from this one at a single base, so this may be a read error. Study-wide results and limits: Model-based prediction identified ophthalmopathy a median about 7 months prior to its onset. Blood held most thyroid clonotypes expanded above 0.001 frequency.

Diagnoses used clinical symptoms, serum thyroxine and TRAb, thyroid ultrasound and orbital computed tomography. Amplified TCR beta CDR3 regions derived from RNA transcripts. The HTBI primer set drove a first-round RT-PCR of the TCR CDR3. Using its own MiXCR run on the multiplex PCR reads, TCRdb lists one record per CDR3 protein. Of about 360,000 distinct CDR3 sequences in the sample, 13% are singletons; the top ten hold less than 10%. The chain recombines TRBV3-1 with TRBJ2-1; 9 positions agree with TRBD2. Sequencing was performed on blood. The clonotype comes from a woman under 30 with Graves' hyperthyroidism. CDR3 amino acids: CASSPVAGGPGEQFF. In DNA form, the CDR3 reads TGTGCCAGCAGCCCAGTGGCGGGAGGGCCTGGAGAGCAGTTCTTC.